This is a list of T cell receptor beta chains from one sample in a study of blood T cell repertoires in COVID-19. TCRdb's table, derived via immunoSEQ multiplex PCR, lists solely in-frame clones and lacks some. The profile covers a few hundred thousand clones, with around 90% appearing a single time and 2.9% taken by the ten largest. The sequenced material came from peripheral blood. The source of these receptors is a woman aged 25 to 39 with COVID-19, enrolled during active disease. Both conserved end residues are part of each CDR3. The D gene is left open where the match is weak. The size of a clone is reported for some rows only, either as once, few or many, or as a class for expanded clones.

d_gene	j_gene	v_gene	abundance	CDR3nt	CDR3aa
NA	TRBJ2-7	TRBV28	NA	TGTGCCAGCAGTTTAGCCAGGGGTTACGAGCAGTACTTC	CASSLARGYEQYF
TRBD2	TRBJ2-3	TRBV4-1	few	TGCGCCAGCAGCCCAGTGGGACTAGCGGGAGGGTTAGATACGCAGTATTTT	CASSPVGLAGGLDTQYF
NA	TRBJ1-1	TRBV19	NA	TGTGCCAGTAGCAATACAGGGAACACTGAAGCTTTCTTT	CASSNTGNTEAFF
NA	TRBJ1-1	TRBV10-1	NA	TGCGCCAGCAGTCCCAATCCGGGAGGCACTGAAGCTTTCTTT	CASSPNPGGTEAFF
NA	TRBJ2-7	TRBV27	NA	TGTGCCAGCAGTTTAGCGGGGAGCTCCTACGAGCAGTACTTC	CASSLAGSSYEQYF
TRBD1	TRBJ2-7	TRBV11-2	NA	TGTGCCATCCGGGACAGGGTAGGCTACGAGCAGTACTTC	CAIRDRVGYEQYF
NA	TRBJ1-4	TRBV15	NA	TGTGCCACCAGGGAGGGTCTTAATGAAAAACTGTTTTTT	CATREGLNEKLFF
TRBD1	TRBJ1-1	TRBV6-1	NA	TGTGCCAGCAGTGGGCGGACAGGGGGAATCAACACTGAAGCTTTCTTT	CASSGRTGGINTEAFF
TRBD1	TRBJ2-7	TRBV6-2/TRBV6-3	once	TGTGCCAGCAGTCAGGACAGGCCTACCTACGAGCAGTACTTC	CASSQDRPTYEQYF
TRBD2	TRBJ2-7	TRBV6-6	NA	TGTGCCAGCAGTTACGGGACTAGCGGGAGGTTCGACGAGCAGTACTTC	CASSYGTSGRFDEQYF
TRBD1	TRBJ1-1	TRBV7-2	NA	TGTGCCAGCAGCTTGGACGACAGGGGGGTCCCTGCCCCGAACACTGAAGCTTTCTTT	CASSLDDRGVPAPNTEAFF
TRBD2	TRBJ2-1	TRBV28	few	TGTGCCAGCAACCCTGCGGGGGGAAATGAGCAGTTCTTC	CASNPAGGNEQFF
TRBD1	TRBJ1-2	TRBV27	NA	TGTGCCAGCAGTGGACAGGGGTTGGGATTGGGCTACACCTTC	CASSGQGLGLGYTF
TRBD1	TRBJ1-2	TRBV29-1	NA	TGCAGCGTCTTACCCGGGACAGGCAACTATGGCTACACCTTC	CSVLPGTGNYGYTF
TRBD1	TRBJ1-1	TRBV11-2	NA	TGTGCCAGCAGCTTAGTTTACAGGGGCCCCACTGAAGCTTTCTTT	CASSLVYRGPTEAFF
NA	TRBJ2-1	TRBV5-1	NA	TGCGCCAGCAGCCCCTCTAGGACACCAAGCTCCTACAATGAGCAGTTCTTC	CASSPSRTPSSYNEQFF
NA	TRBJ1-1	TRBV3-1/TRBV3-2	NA	TGTGCCAGCAGCCCACAGGGCTCGAACACTGAAGCTTTCTTT	CASSPQGSNTEAFF
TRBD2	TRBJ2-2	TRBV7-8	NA	TGTGCCAGTAACCTGGGACTAGCGGAAACCGGGGAGCTGTTTTTT	CASNLGLAETGELFF
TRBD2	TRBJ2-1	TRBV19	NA	TGTGCCAGTAGTCCCCTCCAGCGGGGGTTTTACAATGAGCAGTTCTTC	CASSPLQRGFYNEQFF
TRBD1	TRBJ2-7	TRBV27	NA	TGTGCCAGCAGTGACAGGGGGCACGGCTCCTACGAGCAGTACTTC	CASSDRGHGSYEQYF
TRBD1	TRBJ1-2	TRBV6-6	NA	TGTGCCAGCAGTTACGCGTACAGGGGTCGGGACTATGGCTACACCTTC	CASSYAYRGRDYGYTF
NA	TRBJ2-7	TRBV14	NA	TGTGCCAGCAGCCAAGCCGGGATGTACGAGCAGTACTTC	CASSQAGMYEQYF
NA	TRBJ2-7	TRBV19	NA	TGTGCCAGTAGTTCACAGGGAGAATTCTACGAGCAGTACTTC	CASSSQGEFYEQYF
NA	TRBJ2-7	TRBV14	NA	TGTGCCAGCAGCCAAAGCGTAACCTACGAGCAGTACTTC	CASSQSVTYEQYF
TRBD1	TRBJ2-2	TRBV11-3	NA	TGTGCCAGCAGCCTAGGGACAGGGGGCGCGAACACCGGGGAGCTGTTTTTT	CASSLGTGGANTGELFF
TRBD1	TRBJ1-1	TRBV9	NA	TGTGCCAGCAGCGTAGGGGACAGGGTAGCTGAAGCTTTCTTT	CASSVGDRVAEAFF
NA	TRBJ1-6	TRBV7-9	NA	TGTGCCAGCAGCTTAGTATCCGGGGAAACCTCACCCCTCCACTTT	CASSLVSGETSPLHF
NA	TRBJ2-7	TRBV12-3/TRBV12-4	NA	TGTGCCAGCAGTTTCAATTTAGCCTACGAGCAGTACTTC	CASSFNLAYEQYF
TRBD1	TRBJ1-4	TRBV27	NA	TGTGCCAGCAGACTGACGGGACAGGGAGATGAAAAACTGTTTTTT	CASRLTGQGDEKLFF
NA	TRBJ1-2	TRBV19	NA	TGTGCCAGTAGTATCGACGGAGGGCGTGTCGGTGGCTACACCTTC	CASSIDGGRVGGYTF
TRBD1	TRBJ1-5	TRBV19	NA	TGTGCCAGTAGTACAACAGGGGGGAGCAATCAGCCCCAGCATTTT	CASSTTGGSNQPQHF
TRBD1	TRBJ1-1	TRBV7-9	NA	TGTGCCAGCAGCACCCGCGGACAGGGGGCATCTGAAGCTTTCTTT	CASSTRGQGASEAFF
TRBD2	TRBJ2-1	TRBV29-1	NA	TGCAGCGTTTTCACTAGCGGAGTCTACAATGAGCAGTTCTTC	CSVFTSGVYNEQFF
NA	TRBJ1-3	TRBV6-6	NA	TGTGCCAGCAGACCACCTAATATCTCTGGAAACACCATATATTTT	CASRPPNISGNTIYF
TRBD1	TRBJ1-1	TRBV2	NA	TGTGCCACCCGACAGGGACTCACTGAAGCTTTCTTT	CATRQGLTEAFF
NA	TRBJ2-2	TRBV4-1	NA	TGCGCCAGCAGCCAAGAGAGTATACGGAACACCGGGGAGCTGTTTTTT	CASSQESIRNTGELFF
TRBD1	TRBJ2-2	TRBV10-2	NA	TGCGCCAGCAGTGAAGAAGGGACAGAGAACACCGGGGAGCTGTTTTTT	CASSEEGTENTGELFF
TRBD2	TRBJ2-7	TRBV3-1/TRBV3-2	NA	TGTGCCAGCAGTCCTAGCGGGAGGGCCTACGAGCAGTACTTC	CASSPSGRAYEQYF
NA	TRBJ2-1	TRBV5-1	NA	TGCGCCAGCAGCTTGGTTAGCGCGACCAACAATGAGCAGTTCTTC	CASSLVSATNNEQFF
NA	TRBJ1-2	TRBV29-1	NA	TGCAGCGTTGGAGCGGGGGGCGACTATGGCTACACCTTC	CSVGAGGDYGYTF
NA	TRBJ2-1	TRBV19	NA	TGTGCCAGTAGTATAGATCTGGGGGCGCGATCCTACAATGAGCAGTTCTTC	CASSIDLGARSYNEQFF
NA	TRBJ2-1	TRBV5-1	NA	TGCGCCAGCAGCCCTGGAGGCAACAATGAGCAGTTCTTC	CASSPGGNNEQFF
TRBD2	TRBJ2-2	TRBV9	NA	TGTGCCAGCAGTTTTAGCGGGAGGACCTACACCGGGGAGCTGTTTTTT	CASSFSGRTYTGELFF
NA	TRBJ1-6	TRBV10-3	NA	TGTGCCATCAGTGATGGTTCGGGATATAATTCACCCCTCCACTTT	CAISDGSGYNSPLHF
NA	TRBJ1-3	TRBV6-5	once	TGTGCCAGCAGTTCCCAACGGGAGGGAAACACCATATATTTT	CASSSQREGNTIYF
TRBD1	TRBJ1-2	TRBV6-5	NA	TGTGCCAGCAGCCTGGGACAGGGAAGCTATGGCTACACCTTC	CASSLGQGSYGYTF
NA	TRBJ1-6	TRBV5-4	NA	TGTGCCAGCAGCTTGGGGAGCTCCTATAATTCACCCCTCCACTTT	CASSLGSSYNSPLHF
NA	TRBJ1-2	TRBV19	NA	TGTGCCAGTAGTGCCCAGGGGCAGCACTATGGCTACACCTTC	CASSAQGQHYGYTF
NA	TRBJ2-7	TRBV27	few	TGTGCCAGCAGTTTACATCGGGACACTATCTACGAGCAGTACTTC	CASSLHRDTIYEQYF
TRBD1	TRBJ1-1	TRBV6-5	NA	TGTGCCAGCAGCCACAGGGGAATGAACACTGAAGCTTTCTTT	CASSHRGMNTEAFF
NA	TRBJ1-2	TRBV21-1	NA	TGTGCCAGCAGCATGCGGATTTCGAACTATGGCTACACCTTC	CASSMRISNYGYTF
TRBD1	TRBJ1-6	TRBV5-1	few	TGCGCCAGCAGCTCCCAAGCCGAGACAGGGCCCAATTCACCCCTCCACTTT	CASSSQAETGPNSPLHF
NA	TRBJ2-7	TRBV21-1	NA	TGTGCCAGCAGCAAAGTGGGACAGGGAGAGAGCTACGAGCAGTACTTC	CASSKVGQGESYEQYF